The 9 T cell receptor beta chains below all came from one sample that was sequenced in a study of cytomegalovirus exposure and HLA in healthy donors. A multiplex PCR was run with 60 Vbeta primers and 13 Jbeta primers. Clones were read by immunoSEQ multiplex PCR, and TCRdb kept only the in-frame ones, dropping some. The sample includes around 150,000 clones, around four fifths of them seen just once. Sequences were obtained from PBMCs. The receptors come from a boy younger than 10 in good health and CMV-seronegative.

V usage is TRBV7-3 and J usage is TRBJ2-7, with a weak D call TRBD2 (5 bases). The germline V gene encodes CDR1 SGHTA and CDR2 FQGTGA. The CDR3 length is 14 residues. V lost 1 base to trimming and J lost 0 bases, with 7 bases between them. The CDR3 is CASSLIGSSYEQYF. In nucleotides, the CDR3 is TGTGCCAGCAGCTTAATAGGGAGCTCCTACGAGCAGTACTTC.

The CDR3: CASSSPSGLAGGRYGEQFF. DNA for the CDR3: TGTGCCAGCAGCTCCCCCTCTGGACTAGCGGGGGGGCGGTACGGTGAGCAGTTCTTC. J is TRBJ2-1 and V is TRBV5-6; 15 positions match TRBD2. This CDR3 is built from 19 residues. From germline, CDR1 is SGHDT and CDR2 YYEEEE. With V trimmed by 3 bases and J by 9 bases, 16 bases remained unmatched.

This sequence joins TRBV18 and TRBJ2-5; tentatively, D is TRBD1 (5 bases). Trimming took off 4 bases at V and 7 bases at J, with 16 bases between the two ends. This CDR3 comprises 14 residues. Germline V lookup: CDR1 KGHSH, CDR2 LQKENI. CDR3 in amino acids: CASSQERRQGTQYF. The CDR3 DNA follows: TGTGCCAGCTCACAAGAGAGGCGGCAGGGGACCCAGTACTTC.

The CDR3 region has the DNA TGTGCCAGTAAAAGGGGGCAGTATCAGCCCCAGCATTTT. It translates to CASKRGQYQPQHF. The gene calls are TRBV28 and TRBJ1-5; 7 nucleotides match TRBD1. With 9 bases clipped from V and 5 bases from J, the junction kept 7 bases outside the gene matches. The germline V gene encodes CDR1 MDHEN and CDR2 SYDVKM. This CDR3 is 13 amino acids long.

The chain couples TRBV12-5 to TRBJ2-2; TRBD2 matches 11 bases. The V and J ends lost 0 bases and 0 bases, in that order; junction bases with no gene match: 3. The CDR3 has 18 residues. Germline loops: CDR1 LGHNT, CDR2 FRNRAP. CDR3 DNA: TGTGCTAGTGGTTTGGTGCTGGGACTAGCGGCGAACACCGGGGAGCTGTTTTTT. It codes for CASGLVLGLAANTGELFF.

V and J are TRBV6-5 and TRBJ2-3, with 7 bases that match TRBD1. V lost 5 bases and J lost 2; bases outside the gene matches: 7. Germline CDR1 is MNHEY and CDR2 is SVGAGI. This CDR3 region has 15 residues. Written as DNA, the CDR3 is TGTGCCAGCAGTGCTTCACAGGGGATCACAGATACGCAGTATTTT. Translated, it gives CASSASQGITDTQYF.

This chain joins TRBV21-1 and TRBJ1-1. TRBV21-1 is noted as a pseudogene. The CDR3 extends over 10 amino acids. The CDR3 DNA follows: TGTGCCAGCCCTAACACTGAAGCTTTCTTT. This translates into CASPNTEAFF.

The chain links TRBV28 to TRBJ1-3; D remains ambiguous. With 7 bases removed from V and 2 bases from J, the gap between germline ends came to 12 bases. Germline lookup yields CDR1 MDHEN and CDR2 SYDVKM. The CDR3 contains 14 residues. The CDR3 region is CASTEGGPGNTIYF. DNA for the CDR3: TGTGCCAGCACCGAGGGAGGACCTGGAAACACCATATATTTT.

The chain joins TRBV10-3 to TRBJ2-7; D is unclear. Germline lookup yields CDR1 ENHRY and CDR2 SYGVKD. CDR3 size: 14 residues. Trimming removed 6 bases at V and 2 bases at J, with 14 bases between. The CDR3 nucleotides are TGTGCCATCAGAGGTACTTCCGACACCTACGAGCAGTACTTC. This codes for CAIRGTSDTYEQYF.